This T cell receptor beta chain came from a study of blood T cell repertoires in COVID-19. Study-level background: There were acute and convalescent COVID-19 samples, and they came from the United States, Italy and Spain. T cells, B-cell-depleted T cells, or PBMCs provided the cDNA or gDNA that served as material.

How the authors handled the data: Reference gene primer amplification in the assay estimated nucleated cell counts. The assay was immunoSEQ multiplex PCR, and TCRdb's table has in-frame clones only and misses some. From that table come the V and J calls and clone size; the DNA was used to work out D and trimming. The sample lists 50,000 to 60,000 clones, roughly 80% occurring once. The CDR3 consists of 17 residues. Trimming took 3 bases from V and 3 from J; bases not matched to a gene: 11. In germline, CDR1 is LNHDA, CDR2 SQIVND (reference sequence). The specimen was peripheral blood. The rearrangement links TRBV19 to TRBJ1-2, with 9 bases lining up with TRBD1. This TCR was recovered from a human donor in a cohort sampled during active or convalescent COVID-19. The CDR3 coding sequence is TGTGCCAGTAGTATTAAGGACAGGGGAGTTGGGGACTATGGCTACACCTTC. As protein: CASSIKDRGVGDYGYTF.